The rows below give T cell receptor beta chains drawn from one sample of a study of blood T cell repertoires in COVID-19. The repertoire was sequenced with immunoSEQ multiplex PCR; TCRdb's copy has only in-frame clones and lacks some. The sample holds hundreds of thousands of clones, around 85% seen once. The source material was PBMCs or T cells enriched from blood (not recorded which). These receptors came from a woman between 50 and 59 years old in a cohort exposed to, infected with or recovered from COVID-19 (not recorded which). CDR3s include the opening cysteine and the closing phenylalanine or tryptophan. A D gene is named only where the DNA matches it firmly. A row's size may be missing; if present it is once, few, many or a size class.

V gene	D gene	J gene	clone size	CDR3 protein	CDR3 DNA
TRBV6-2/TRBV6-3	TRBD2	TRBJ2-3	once	CASSYSAGGRYSTDTQYF	TGTGCCAGCAGTTACTCAGCGGGGGGCCGCTACAGCACAGATACGCAGTATTTT
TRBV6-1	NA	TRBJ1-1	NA	CASSETIDTKAFF	TGTGCCAGCAGTGAAACGATAGATACGAAAGCTTTCTTT
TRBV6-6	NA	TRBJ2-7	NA	CASSRRSTGHSRDEQYF	TGTGCCAGCAGTCGCCGTTCTACCGGACACTCCCGGGACGAGCAGTACTTC
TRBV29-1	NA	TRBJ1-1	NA	CSVERQVNTEAFF	TGCAGCGTTGAACGTCAGGTGAACACTGAAGCTTTCTTT
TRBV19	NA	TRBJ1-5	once	CASTSQGQPQHF	TGTGCCAGTACCTCCCAGGGGCAGCCCCAGCATTTT
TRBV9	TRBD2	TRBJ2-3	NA	CASSYTSGLSTDTQYF	TGTGCCAGCAGCTATACTAGCGGCCTTAGCACAGATACGCAGTATTTT
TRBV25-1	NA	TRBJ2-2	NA	CASRSPSSTGELFF	TGTGCCAGCAGGAGCCCGTCCTCCACCGGGGAGCTGTTTTTT
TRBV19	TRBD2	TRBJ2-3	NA	CASSPGGLAGGSDTQYF	TGTGCCAGTAGCCCCGGCGGACTAGCGGGGGGTTCAGATACGCAGTATTTT
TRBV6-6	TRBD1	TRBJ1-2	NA	CASSSGTGLNYGYTF	TGTGCCAGCAGCTCCGGGACAGGACTAAACTATGGCTACACCTTC
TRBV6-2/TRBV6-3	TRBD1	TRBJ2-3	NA	CASSYGTETDTQYF	TGTGCCAGCAGTTACGGGACAGAAACAGATACGCAGTATTTT
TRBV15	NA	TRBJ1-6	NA	CATSRDLLGANNSPLHF	TGTGCCACCAGCAGAGATTTACTGGGAGCAAACAATTCACCCCTCCACTTT
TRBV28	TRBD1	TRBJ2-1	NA	CASSPGGGEQFF	TGTGCCAGCAGTCCAGGGGGTGGTGAGCAGTTCTTC
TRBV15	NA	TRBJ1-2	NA	CATRDTTNYGYTF	TGTGCCACCAGGGACACTACTAACTATGGCTACACCTTC
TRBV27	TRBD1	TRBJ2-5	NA	CASSLRTGALETQYF	TGTGCCAGCAGTTTACGTACAGGGGCTCTAGAGACCCAGTACTTC
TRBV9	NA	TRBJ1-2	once	CASSPGGGINYGYTF	TGTGCCAGCAGCCCCGGGGGGGGCATTAACTATGGCTACACCTTC
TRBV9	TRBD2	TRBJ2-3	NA	CASSVAGGRTDTQYF	TGTGCCAGCAGCGTAGCGGGGGGTCGAACAGATACGCAGTATTTT
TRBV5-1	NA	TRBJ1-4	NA	CASSSRQAKGEKLFF	TGCGCCAGCAGCTCTAGACAGGCAAAGGGTGAAAAACTGTTTTTT
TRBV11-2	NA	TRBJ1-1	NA	CASSLEPRGNTEAFF	TGTGCCAGCAGCTTAGAACCCAGGGGGAACACTGAAGCTTTCTTT
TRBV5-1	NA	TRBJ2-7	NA	CASSFRGYEQYF	TGCGCCAGCAGCTTCAGAGGCTACGAGCAGTACTTC
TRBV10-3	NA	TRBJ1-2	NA	CAISRTSYGYTF	TGTGCCATCAGTCGGACTTCCTATGGCTACACCTTC
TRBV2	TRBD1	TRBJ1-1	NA	CASSEGPGGVRGDTEAFF	TGTGCCAGCAGTGAAGGCCCAGGGGGCGTTAGGGGGGACACTGAAGCTTTCTTT
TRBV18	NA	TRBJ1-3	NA	CASSPGTGVNSGNTIYF	TGTGCCAGCTCACCGGGGACGGGGGTCAACTCTGGAAACACCATATATTTT
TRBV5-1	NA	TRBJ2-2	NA	CASSSTGISNTGELFF	TGCGCCAGCAGCTCAACAGGAATCTCGAACACCGGGGAGCTGTTTTTT
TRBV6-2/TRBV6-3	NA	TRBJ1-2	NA	CASSYPQNGYTF	TGTGCCAGCAGTTACCCCCAGAATGGCTACACCTTC
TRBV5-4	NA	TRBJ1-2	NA	CASSYRDTYGYTF	TGTGCCAGCAGCTACCGGGACACCTATGGCTACACCTTC
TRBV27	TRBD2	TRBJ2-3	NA	CASSPARRPSGGAYSADTQYF	TGTGCCAGCAGTCCCGCGAGGAGGCCTAGCGGGGGGGCTTATTCAGCTGATACGCAGTATTTT
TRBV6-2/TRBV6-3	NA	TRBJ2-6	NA	CASSYTGGGVTNVLTF	TGTGCCAGCAGTTATACGGGTGGAGGGGTGACCAACGTCCTGACTTTC
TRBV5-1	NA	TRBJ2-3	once	CASSLAPSDDTQYF	TGCGCCAGCAGCTTGGCCCCGAGCGATGATACGCAGTATTTT
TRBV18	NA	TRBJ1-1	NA	CASSPPDSLMNTEAFF	TGTGCCAGCTCACCACCGGACAGCCTCATGAACACTGAAGCTTTCTTT